A single sample is the source of the 13 T cell receptor beta chains below, sequenced in a study of cytomegalovirus exposure and HLA in healthy donors. PCR used 60 Vbeta primers and 13 Jbeta primers. Data came from immunoSEQ multiplex PCR; TCRdb stores just in-frame clones and leaves some out. The sample consists of 160,000 or so clones, over 80% of them appearing once. Input material: PBMCs. Receptors originate from a woman under 30 in good health and CMV-seronegative.

The chain carries TRBV6-4 and TRBJ1-6, with D possibly TRBD1 on 5 matching bases. V gave up 3 bases and J gave up 3 bases, with 12 bases separating them. Germline CDR1 and CDR2: MRHNA and SNTAGT. The CDR3 runs to 16 residues. CDR3 coding DNA: TGTGCCAGCAGTGAAGGAGCGGGGCTCTATAATTCACCCCTCCACTTT. Amino acid sequence: CASSEGAGLYNSPLHF.

This chain uses TRBV5-6 with TRBJ1-2; D perhaps matches TRBD1 (6 bases). Germline V gene sequence: CDR1 SGHDT, CDR2 YYEEEE. The CDR3 consists of 15 residues. Deletions cut 4 bases from V and 5 bases from J, with 18 bases between. The CDR3 protein is CASSVPNRDGYGYTF. The CDR3 coding sequence is TGTGCCAGCAGCGTACCCAACAGGGATGGGTATGGCTACACCTTC.

V usage is TRBV6-1 and J usage is TRBJ2-5; 7 nucleotides agree with TRBD2. This CDR3 has 14 amino acids. Per germline, CDR1 MNHNS and CDR2 SASEGT. V lost 8 bases, J lost 1 base, and 7 bases stayed unmatched. CDR3 sequence reads: CASGREWAQETQYF. The CDR3 nucleotides read TGTGCCAGCGGGAGGGAATGGGCCCAAGAGACCCAGTACTTC.

The chain joins TRBV7-8 to TRBJ1-1; D ambiguous. V lost 0 bases and J lost 5, with 13 bases in between. The CDR3 length is 15 residues. From germline, CDR1 is SGHVS and CDR2 FQNEAQ. CDR3 protein: CASSLALGGSTEAFF. CDR3 nucleotides: TGTGCCAGCAGCTTAGCCCTGGGAGGGTCTACTGAAGCTTTCTTT.

V is TRBV5-4 and J is TRBJ2-7; no firm D call. Germline assignment: CDR1 SGHNT and CDR2 YYREEE (reference sequence). Trimming cost V 5 bases and J 6 bases, with 18 bases left between them. The CDR3 has 14 residues. CDR3 in amino acids: CASRFGTGVGEQYF. The CDR3 bases are TGTGCCAGCAGATTTGGTACGGGTGTTGGCGAGCAGTACTTC.

The rearrangement joins TRBV6-5 to TRBJ2-5, with 13 bases fitting TRBD2. CDR3 length: 15 amino acids. CDR1 and CDR2 from the germline V gene are MNHEY and SVGAGI. The ends lost 5 bases at V and 2 bases at J; junction bases unmatched: 2. The CDR3 loop reads CASSRGLAGQETQYF. DNA of the CDR3: TGTGCCAGCAGTCGGGGACTAGCGGGGCAAGAGACCCAGTACTTC.

V usage is TRBV28 and J usage is TRBJ1-2, with TRBD1 as a possible D gene (6 bases). The V end lost 5 bases, the J end lost 4 bases, and 8 bases lay between the germline ends. This CDR3 comprises 12 residues. In germline, CDR1 is MDHEN, CDR2 SYDVKM. The CDR3 protein is CASSGTPYGYTF. The CDR3 DNA reads TGTGCCAGCAGTGGGACACCCTATGGCTACACCTTC.

V usage is TRBV19 and J usage is TRBJ1-1; 7 positions agree with TRBD1. CDR1 is LNHDA and CDR2 is SQIVND in the germline V gene (reference sequence). The CDR3 contains 14 residues. The trim removed 7 bases at V and 4 bases at J, leaving 9 bases unmatched. The CDR3, as DNA: TGTGCCAGTACTCAACAGGGGTCGGGCACTGAAGCTTTCTTT. It encodes CASTQQGSGTEAFF.

The chain combines TRBV18 with TRBJ1-1; TRBD1 agrees at 12 bases. V trimming: 6 bases; J trimming: 4 bases; junction bases outside the gene matches: 21. The CDR3 length is 20 residues. In germline, CDR1 is KGHSH, CDR2 LQKENI. Here the CDR3 DNA reads TGTGCCAGCTCGCAAAGCGTCGGGACAGGGGGCGAGAGGAGGAGCACTGAAGCTTTCTTT. Residues: CASSQSVGTGGERRSTEAFF.

The chain carries TRBV11-2 and TRBJ1-3; D not certain. In germline, CDR1 is SGHAT, CDR2 FQNNGV. V was cut by 2 bases and J by 0 bases, with 8 bases left in between. This CDR3 region has 15 residues. The CDR3 loop is CASSLLQSSGNTIYF. The CDR3 nucleotides read TGTGCCAGCAGCTTACTACAGAGCTCTGGAAACACCATATATTTT. The complete variable domain, with remaining parts taken from reference TRBV11-2 and TRBJ1-3, reads EAGVAQSPRYKIIEKRQSVAFWCNPISGHATLYWYQQILGQGPKLLIQFQNNGVVDDSQLPKDRFSAERLKGVDSTLKIQPAKLEDSAVYLCASSLLQSSGNTIYFGEGSWLTVV.

This chain uses TRBV18 with TRBJ1-2; 11 nucleotides match TRBD1. V was clipped by 6 bases and J by 4 bases; unmatched bases: 13. The CDR3 extends over 17 amino acids. From germline, CDR1 is KGHSH and CDR2 LQKENI. The CDR3 DNA follows: TGTGCCAGCTCCACGGGACAGGGGGTAAACTTTGGCTATGGCTACACCTTC. Protein: CASSTGQGVNFGYGYTF. The entire variable domain, with the rest obtained from reference TRBV18 and TRBJ1-2, is as follows: NAGVMQNPRHLVRRRGQEARLRCSPMKGHSHVYWYRQLPEEGLKFMVYLQKENIIDESGMPKERFSAEFPKEGPSILRIQQVVRGDSAAYFCASSTGQGVNFGYGYTFGSGTRLTVV.

Worth noting for this clone: Given the absence of the conserved phenylalanine or tryptophan at the CDR3 end, a read error is likely. The DNA is left out, because the CDR3 cannot be placed on it with certainty; the CDR3 is given as TCRdb lists it. The J gene is TRBJ1-2, the V gene TRBV10-1. The CDR3 sequence runs 8 residues, both termini included. Germline V CDR1 and CDR2: WNHNN, SYGVQD (reference sequence). This CDR3 is CAIRFPSI.

The V gene is TRBV4-3, the J gene TRBJ2-7; D not resolved. V gave up 0 bases and J gave up 0 bases, with 9 bases separating them. The CDR3 sequence is 15 residues long. Germline values: CDR1 LGHNA, CDR2 YSLEER. The CDR3 nucleotides read TGCGCCAGCAGCCAAGAAGTACTTAGCTCCTACGAGCAGTACTTC. As protein: CASSQEVLSSYEQYF.